One and the same sample provided the 26 T cell receptor beta chains below, sequenced in a study of vaccination and CD4 T cells after COVID-19. Cultured CD4+ T cells had their DNA profiled by the Oncomine TCR Beta short-read assay. TCRdb processed the PCR reads anew with MiXCR; each CDR3 protein has one entry. This sample yields some 14,000 distinct CDR3 sequences, of which about 43% are seen a single time; 9.4% belongs to the top ten. No antigen has been identified for these receptors. Treatment reported: approximately 10-day PBMC culture with coronavirus spike peptide pools or control peptides (ViraFEST assay). Material: CD4+ T cells from blood, cultured in vitro. These receptor sequences come from a human donor who had recovered from COVID-19.

In its sample, this clonotype was seen a few times. CDR3 sequence (DNA): TGTGCCAGCAGTTTGGCCAGGGCCGGGATGAACACTGAAGCTTTCTTT. It yields the protein CASSLARAGMNTEAFF. This chain joins TRBV6-5 and TRBJ1-1, with a possible D match to TRBD1 (5 bases). CDR1 is MNHEY, CDR2 SVGAGI, per germline. This CDR3 has 16 amino acids. Trimming shortened V by 4 bases and J by 0 bases, and 15 bases separated the two germline ends.

The chain carries TRBV9 and TRBJ1-1; possibly TRBD1 for D (6 bases). Germline values: CDR1 SGDLS, CDR2 YYNGEE. The CDR3 is 14 amino acids. V lost 3 bases and J 9 bases, leaving 18 bases between the germline ends. DNA for the CDR3: TGTGCCAGCAGCGGAGGAAACACTGGGACACAAGCTTTCTTT. Translating gives CASSGGNTGTQAFF.

The chain carries TRBV20-1 and TRBJ1-1; D remains unclear. Germline CDR1 DFQATT, CDR2 SNEGSKA (reference sequence). V was pared by 3 bases and J by 0 bases, with 8 bases between. This CDR3 is 13 amino acids long. The CDR3 DNA reads TGCAGTGCTAGCGGCAGCATGAACACTGAAGCTTTCTTT. Its translation is CSASGSMNTEAFF.

This clonotype has a handful of counts. V usage is TRBV20-1 and J usage is TRBJ1-5; D gene unclear. The length of the CDR3 is 15 residues. Germline-derived CDR1 and CDR2 are DFQATT and SNEGSKA (reference sequence). V was shortened by 1 base and J by 3 bases, with 13 bases between the two germline ends. The CDR3 DNA follows: TGCAGTGCTAGAGTCTCCAGCAGAGACAATCAGCCCCAGCATTTT. Translation gives CSARVSSRDNQPQHF.

The table lists this clonotype with a few counts. The chain uses TRBV6-1 and TRBJ1-5; 8 nucleotides line up with TRBD1. The CDR3 is made up of 15 amino acids. Trimming removed 6 bases from V and 3 bases from J; junction bases left unmatched: 7. Germline lookup yields CDR1 MNHNS and CDR2 SASEGT. The CDR3 nucleotides are TGTGCCAGCAGGAAACAGGGGGAGTTCAATCAGCCCCAGCATTTT. It codes for CASRKQGEFNQPQHF.

V and J are TRBV5-5 and TRBJ2-1; D unresolved. This CDR3 comprises 16 residues. V shed 0 bases and J shed 0 bases, with 10 bases lying between them. CDR1 and CDR2 from the germline V gene are SGHKS and YYEKEE (reference sequence). The CDR3 sequence is CASSLGPAYSYNEQFF. The CDR3 region has the DNA TGTGCCAGCAGCTTGGGACCGGCTTACTCCTACAATGAGCAGTTCTTC.

This chain links TRBV7-2 with TRBJ1-2; D remains ambiguous. The V gene lost 1 base and the J gene lost 7 bases, with 7 bases spanning the gap. In germline, CDR1 is SGHTA, CDR2 FQGNSA. The CDR3 totals 12 residues. The CDR3, as DNA: TGTGCCAGCAGCTTAGAGCGGGTTGGCTACACCTTC. Encoded protein: CASSLERVGYTF.

J is TRBJ1-2 and V is TRBV12-3 or TRBV12-4; D is unresolved. Trimming took off 3 bases at V and 7 bases at J, with 9 bases between the two ends. This CDR3 comprises 12 residues. The chain's CDR3 is CASSFPGSGYTF. Here the CDR3 DNA reads TGTGCCAGCAGTTTTCCCGGGAGTGGCTACACCTTC.

The rearrangement uses TRBV5-1 and TRBJ2-7; D may be TRBD1 (6 bases). V shed 4 bases and J shed 1 base, with 21 bases lying between them. CDR3 length: 17 residues. Germline V CDR1 and CDR2: SGHRS, YFSETQ. The CDR3 sequence is CASSHTDQGTFSYEQYF. The CDR3 DNA reads as TGCGCCAGCAGCCATACAGACCAGGGGACCTTTTCCTACGAGCAGTACTTC.

There are a few counts of this clonotype. The V gene is TRBV2, the J gene TRBJ1-5; D is perhaps TRBD1 (6 bases). The V end lost 5 bases, the J end lost 12 bases, and 14 bases lay between the germline ends. Looked up from germline, CDR1 is SNHLY and CDR2 is FYNNEI. The CDR3 covers 12 residues. CDR3 protein: CASSPTGSVQHF. In DNA, the CDR3 is TGTGCCAGCAGTCCTACAGGGTCGGTCCAGCATTTT.

This chain connects TRBV7-2 to TRBJ2-7; 8 nucleotides agree with TRBD2. The germline V gene encodes CDR1 SGHTA and CDR2 FQGNSA. The CDR3 contains 20 residues. V was pared by 2 bases and J by 7 bases, with 25 bases of the junction left unmatched. CDR3 sequence: CASSLKLLATMSGSSGEQYF. CDR3 sequence (DNA): TGTGCCAGCAGCTTAAAACTCCTGGCTACGATGAGCGGGAGTTCGGGGGAGCAGTACTTC.

The chain carries TRBV5-8 and TRBJ2-7; D is uncertain. Germline V gives CDR1 SGHTS, CDR2 YDEGEE. The CDR3 covers 13 residues. Trimming pared 0 bases from V and 6 bases from J, leaving 10 bases between. CDR3 residues: CASSLVRLREQYF. The CDR3 bases are TGTGCCAGCAGCTTGGTAAGGCTACGCGAGCAGTACTTC.

This chain uses TRBV5-1 with TRBJ1-2; tentative D call: TRBD1 (6 bases). Trimming removed 0 bases from V and 5 bases from J, with 14 bases in between. Germline V gene data show CDR1 as SGHRS and CDR2 as YFSETQ. The CDR3 loop spans 15 amino acids. CDR3: CASSLVVGTNYGYTF. In DNA, the CDR3 is TGCGCCAGCAGCTTGGTGGTAGGGACAAATTATGGCTACACCTTC. Full variable domain (rest looked up from reference TRBV5-1 and TRBJ1-2): KAGVTQTPRYLIKTRGQQVTLSCSPISGHRSVSWYQQTPGQGLQFLFEYFSETQRNKGNFPGRFSGRQFSNSRSEMNVSTLELGDSALYLCASSLVVGTNYGYTFGSGTRLTVV.

The chain recombines TRBV6-2 or TRBV6-3 with TRBJ1-2; the D gene is possibly TRBD1 (6 bases). Germline V gene data show CDR1 as MNHEY and CDR2 as SVGEGT. The length of the CDR3 is 14 residues. Between the trimmed V and J ends, which lost 8 bases and 4 bases, there was a span of 17 bases. The CDR3 region is CASGAQQGLYGYTF. The CDR3, as DNA: TGTGCCAGCGGGGCTCAACAGGGACTCTATGGCTACACCTTC.

The chain is built from TRBV10-3 and TRBJ1-6; D remains ambiguous. The V gene's germline CDR1 is ENHRY and CDR2 SYGVKD. V gave up 4 bases and J gave up 7 bases, with 8 bases separating them. CDR3 length equals 13 residues. CDR3 DNA: TGTGCCATCAGTGTAGGACTCAATTCACCCCTCCACTTT. Translating gives CAISVGLNSPLHF.

The rearrangement joins TRBV4-1 to TRBJ2-5; TRBD2 agrees at 8 bases. The V and J ends lost 1 base and 4 bases, in that order; junction bases with no gene match: 11. The germline V gene encodes CDR1 MGHRA and CDR2 YSYEKL. The CDR3 covers 17 residues. The CDR3 sequence: CASSQVNLAGFGETQYF. CDR3 bases: TGCGCCAGCAGCCAAGTAAATCTAGCGGGTTTTGGAGAGACCCAGTACTTC.

The V gene is TRBV7-2, the J gene TRBJ1-2, with 7 bases fitting TRBD1. The CDR3 extends over 14 amino acids. V dropped 5 bases and J dropped 8; count of bases not matched to a gene: 11. Germline loops: CDR1 SGHTA, CDR2 FQGNSA. This CDR3 reads CASSRGTDSGGYTF. Written as DNA, the CDR3 is TGTGCCAGCAGCAGGGGGACAGACTCAGGCGGCTACACCTTC.

The chain combines TRBV24-1 with TRBJ2-1; TRBD2 is a possible D gene (6 bases). The V and J ends lost 4 bases and 4 bases respectively, with 10 bases between them. CDR1 is KGHDR and CDR2 is SFDVKD in the germline V gene. The CDR3 totals 14 residues. CDR3 coding DNA: TGTGCCACCAGTGACCTCGGGGGTTACAATGAGCAGTTCTTC. This gives the protein CATSDLGGYNEQFF.

J is TRBJ1-2 and V is TRBV6-1; D is uncertain. Trimming pared 3 bases from V and 3 bases from J, leaving 5 bases between. From germline, CDR1 is MNHNS and CDR2 SASEGT. This CDR3 is 12 amino acids long. The CDR3 protein is CASSETHYGYTF. The CDR3 coding sequence is TGTGCCAGCAGTGAGACTCACTATGGCTACACCTTC.

This chain joins TRBV29-1 and TRBJ2-7; D is perhaps TRBD1 (5 bases). Germline V CDR1 and CDR2: SQVTM, ANQGSEA. V was cut by 3 bases and J by 1 base, with 7 bases left in between. The CDR3 length is 12 residues. CDR3 in amino acids: CSVDDSSYEQYF. CDR3 nucleotides: TGCAGCGTTGACGACAGTTCCTACGAGCAGTACTTC.

The V and J genes are TRBV20-1 and TRBJ2-7; 8 bases are shared with TRBD2. The germline V gene has CDR1 DFQATT and CDR2 SNEGSKA (reference sequence). V trimming: 3 bases; J trimming: 6 bases; junction bases outside the gene matches: 4. The CDR3 totals 12 residues. The CDR3 sequence: CSASGGAREQYF. The CDR3 region has the DNA TGCAGTGCTAGCGGGGGGGCCCGCGAGCAGTACTTC.

The chain employs TRBV5-4 and TRBJ1-2; 7 nucleotides match TRBD1. V lost 1 base, J lost 7 bases, and 10 bases stayed unmatched. The CDR3 sequence is 15 residues long. Germline V gene lookup returns CDR1 SGHNT and CDR2 YYREEE (reference sequence). The CDR3 loop is CASSLSRGGAGGYTF. The CDR3 DNA is TGTGCCAGCAGCTTGAGTAGAGGGGGCGCGGGTGGCTACACCTTC.

The rearrangement uses TRBV3-1 and TRBJ1-1; D call uncertain. The CDR3 consists of 13 residues. CDR1 and CDR2 from the germline V gene are LGHDT and YNNKEL (reference sequence). The V end was cut by 1 base, the J end by 4 bases, with 7 bases between. The CDR3 here is CASSQVLFTEAFF. CDR3 DNA: TGTGCCAGCAGCCAAGTACTATTCACTGAAGCTTTCTTT.

The chain uses TRBV4-1 and TRBJ2-3; 11 nucleotides line up with TRBD2. The CDR3 consists of 13 residues. Trimming removed 4 bases from V and 14 bases from J; junction bases left unmatched: 8. CDR1 is MGHRA and CDR2 is YSYEKL in the germline V gene. The CDR3 loop reads CASSPLAGDRWYF. The CDR3 DNA reads TGCGCCAGCAGCCCACTAGCGGGAGATCGGTGGTATTTT.

The chain couples TRBV15 to TRBJ2-5, with 12 bases fitting TRBD2. The length of the CDR3 is 16 residues. Germline V CDR1 and CDR2: LNHNV, YYDKDF (reference sequence). Trimming took 3 bases from V and 5 from J; bases not matched to a gene: 7. The CDR3, as DNA: TGTGCCACCAGCAGCCCTAGCGGGGGGGCCCGGGAGACCCAGTACTTC. Its protein is CATSSPSGGARETQYF.

V is TRBV27 and J is TRBJ1-4; 10 positions agree with TRBD1. Germline CDR1 and CDR2: MNHEY and SMNVEV (reference sequence). The CDR3 has 16 residues. Trimming removed 5 bases from V and 7 bases from J; junction bases left unmatched: 10. The CDR3: CASSTSLTGGVEKLFF. Here the CDR3 DNA reads TGTGCCAGCAGTACTTCCCTGACAGGGGGCGTTGAAAAACTGTTTTTT.